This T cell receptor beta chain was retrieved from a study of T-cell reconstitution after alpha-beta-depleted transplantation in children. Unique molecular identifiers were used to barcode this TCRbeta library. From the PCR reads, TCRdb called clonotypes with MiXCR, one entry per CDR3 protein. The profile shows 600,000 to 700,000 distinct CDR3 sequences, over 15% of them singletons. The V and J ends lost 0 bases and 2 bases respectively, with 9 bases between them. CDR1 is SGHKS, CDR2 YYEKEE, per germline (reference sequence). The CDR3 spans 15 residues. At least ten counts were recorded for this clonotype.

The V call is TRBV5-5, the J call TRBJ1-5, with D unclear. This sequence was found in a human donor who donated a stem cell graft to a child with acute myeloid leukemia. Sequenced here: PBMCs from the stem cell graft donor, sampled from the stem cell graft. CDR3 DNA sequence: TGTGCCAGCAGCTTGGTACCAGCGGGCAATCAGCCCCAGCATTTT. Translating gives CASSLVPAGNQPQHF.